This T cell receptor beta chain comes out of a study of cytomegalovirus exposure and HLA in healthy donors. Study at large: Unique TCRs numbering around 80 million, obtained from HLA-typed donors, made up an early data release.

This CDR3 is 20 amino acids long. Per the germline V gene, CDR1 is GTSNPN and CDR2 is SVGIG (reference sequence). Trimming took 0 bases from V and 1 from J, leaving 27 bases between them. Both 60 Vbeta primers and 13 Jbeta primers went into the PCR. Data came from immunoSEQ multiplex PCR; TCRdb stores just in-frame clones and leaves some out. The table shows under 150,000 clones, with 80% to 90% occurring only once. V gene TRBV30 combines with J gene TRBJ1-1; TRBD1 might be the D (5 bases). The source material was PBMCs. The clonotype was recovered from a man over 45 in good health and CMV-seronegative. The CDR3 region has the DNA TGTGCCTGGAGTGTACAGGAGGGCGGCCATCCGATCGACTCGAACACTGAAGCTTTCTTT. Protein: CAWSVQEGGHPIDSNTEAFF.